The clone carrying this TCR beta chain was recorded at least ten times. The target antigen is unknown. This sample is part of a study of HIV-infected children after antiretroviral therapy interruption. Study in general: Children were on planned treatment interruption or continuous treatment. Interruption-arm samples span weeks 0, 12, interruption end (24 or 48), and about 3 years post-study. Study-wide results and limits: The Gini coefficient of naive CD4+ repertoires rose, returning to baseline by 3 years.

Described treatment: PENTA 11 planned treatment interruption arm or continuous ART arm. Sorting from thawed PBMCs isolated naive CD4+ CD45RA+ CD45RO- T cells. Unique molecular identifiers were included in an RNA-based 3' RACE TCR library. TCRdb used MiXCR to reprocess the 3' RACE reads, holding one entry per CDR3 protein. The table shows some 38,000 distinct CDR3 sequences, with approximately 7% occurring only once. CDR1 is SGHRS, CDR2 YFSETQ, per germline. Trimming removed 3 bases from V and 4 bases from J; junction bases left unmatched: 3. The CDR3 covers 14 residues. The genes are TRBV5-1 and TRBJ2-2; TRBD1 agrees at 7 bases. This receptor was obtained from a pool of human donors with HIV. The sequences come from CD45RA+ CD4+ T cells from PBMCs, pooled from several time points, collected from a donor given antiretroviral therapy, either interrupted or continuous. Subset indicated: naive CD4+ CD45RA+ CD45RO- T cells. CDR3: CASSSQGTTGELFF. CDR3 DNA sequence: TGCGCCAGCAGCTCACAGGGGACCACCGGGGAGCTGTTTTTT.